This entry lists 29 T cell receptor beta chains sequenced from one sample in a study of blood T cell repertoires in COVID-19. Clones were read by immunoSEQ multiplex PCR, and TCRdb kept only the in-frame ones, dropping some. The sample has over 120,000 clones, about 75% seen once. The sample consisted of PBMCs or T cells enriched from blood (not recorded which). These receptors all come from a woman aged 45 to 65 who had recovered from COVID-19.

This clone was recorded once. J is TRBJ2-1 and V is TRBV12-3 or TRBV12-4; a possible D gene is TRBD2 (5 bases). V was clipped by 7 bases and J by 6 bases, with 13 bases between them. The CDR3 has 13 residues. DNA of the CDR3: TGTGCCAGCAATGAGGGCAGCCTCAATGAGCAGTTCTTC. Translated, it gives CASNEGSLNEQFF.

J is TRBJ1-3 and V is TRBV2, with unresolved D. Germline V CDR1 and CDR2: SNHLY, FYNNEI. The CDR3 extends over 11 amino acids. V was cut by 5 bases and J by 8 bases, with 7 bases left in between. The DNA of the CDR3 is TGTGCCAGCAGTCCTCGAGACACCATATATTTT. It translates to CASSPRDTIYF.

CDR3 in DNA: TGTGCCAGCAGCGTAGACATTAGCACAGATACGCAGTATTTT. It specifies CASSVDISTDTQYF. V gene TRBV9 combines with J gene TRBJ2-3, with D unclear. The CDR3 spans 14 residues. Germline V gives CDR1 SGDLS, CDR2 YYNGEE. The V and J ends lost 0 bases and 0 bases respectively, with 5 bases between them. The entire variable domain, with the rest obtained from reference TRBV9 and TRBJ2-3, is as follows: DSGVTQTPKHLITATGQRVTLRCSPRSGDLSVYWYQQSLDQGLQFLIQYYNGEERAKGNILERFSAQQFPDLHSELNLSSLELGDSALYFCASSVDISTDTQYFGPGTRLTVL.

Only one count was recorded for this clone. The chain carries TRBV7-8 and TRBJ2-1; 15 nucleotides align to TRBD2. The V segment lost 5 bases and the J segment 15 bases; nucleotides outside the gene matches: 11. The CDR3 runs 15 residues. The germline CDR1 and CDR2 sequences are SGHVS and FQNEAQ. In DNA form, the CDR3 reads TGTGCCAGCAGCAAAGAACGGACTAGCGGGAGGGTTACGTTCTTC. Translated, it gives CASSKERTSGRVTFF.

The rearrangement joins TRBV19 to TRBJ2-3; 11 positions agree with TRBD1. Germline values: CDR1 LNHDA, CDR2 SQIVND (reference sequence). This CDR3 is 16 amino acids long. J gave up 7 bases and V 3 bases, and 9 bases lay outside the gene matches. CDR3 sequence (DNA): TGTGCCAGTAGTATCCCCGGACAGGGGGCCGTCCATACGCAGTATTTT. Protein: CASSIPGQGAVHTQYF.

In this sample, this clone turned up once. The chain joins TRBV6-2 or TRBV6-3 to TRBJ2-1; D gene uncertain. CDR1 MNHEY and CDR2 SVGEGT come from the germline V gene. V lost 2 bases and J lost 3, with 14 bases in between. This CDR3 spans 16 amino acids. CDR3: CASSYPSHGYYNEQFF. CDR3 sequence (DNA): TGTGCCAGCAGTTACCCGTCACACGGGTACTACAATGAGCAGTTCTTC.

This clone appeared once. The rearrangement uses TRBV7-6 and TRBJ1-5; the match to TRBD1 covers 8 bases. After removal of 1 base from V and 4 bases from J, the junction contained 6 bases not matched to a gene. The CDR3 has 16 residues. Germline V gene data show CDR1 as SGHVS and CDR2 as FNYEAQ. The CDR3 protein is CASSLEAGGGNQPQHF. The CDR3 DNA reads TGTGCCAGCAGCTTAGAGGCAGGGGGCGGAAATCAGCCCCAGCATTTT. Looking up the rest from reference TRBV7-6 and TRBJ1-5 gives the full variable domain: GAGVSQSPRYKVTKRGQDVALRCDPISGHVSLYWYRQALGQGPEFLTYFNYEAQQDKSGLPNDRFSAERPEGSISTLTIQRTEQRDSAMYRCASSLEAGGGNQPQHFGDGTRLSIL.

The CDR3: CASSLGGAGLNNEQFF. CDR3 coding DNA: TGCGCCAGCAGCCTTGGGGGAGCGGGCCTCAACAATGAGCAGTTCTTC. The genes are TRBV4-1 and TRBJ2-1, with D possibly being TRBD2 (6 bases). Per the germline V gene, CDR1 is MGHRA and CDR2 is YSYEKL. Trimming took 4 bases from V and 5 from J, leaving 18 bases between them. The CDR3 covers 16 residues.

The chain joins TRBV28 to TRBJ2-5, with 10 bases aligning to TRBD1. With 3 bases clipped from V and 3 bases from J, the junction kept 7 bases outside the gene matches. The CDR3 is 16 residues long. Germline-derived CDR1 and CDR2 are MDHEN and SYDVKM. CDR3 sequence: CASSLSGTGVKETQYF. The CDR3 DNA reads as TGTGCCAGCAGTTTGTCCGGGACAGGGGTCAAAGAGACCCAGTACTTC. Variable domain in full (rest from reference TRBV28 and TRBJ2-5): DVKVTQSSRYLVKRTGEKVFLECVQDMDHENMFWYRQDPGLGLRLIYFSYDVKMKEKGDIPEGYSVSREKKERFSLILESASTNQTSMYLCASSLSGTGVKETQYFGPGTRLLVL.

V and J are TRBV2 and TRBJ2-3; D is possibly TRBD1 (6 bases). The CDR3 extends over 18 amino acids. In germline, CDR1 is SNHLY, CDR2 FYNNEI. The V gene lost 2 bases and the J gene lost 0 bases, with 18 bases spanning the gap. CDR3 sequence: CASSESRFGDTSTDTQYF. In DNA form, the CDR3 reads TGTGCCAGCAGTGAAAGTCGCTTCGGGGACACTAGCACAGATACGCAGTATTTT. Combining the CDR3 with reference TRBV2 and TRBJ2-3 gives the whole variable domain EPEVTQTPSHQVTQMGQEVILRCVPISNHLYFYWYRQILGQKVEFLVSFYNNEISEKSEIFDDQFSVERPDGSNFTLKIRSTKLEDSAMYFCASSESRFGDTSTDTQYFGPGTRLTVL.

In its sample, this clone was seen a few times. The rearrangement uses TRBV7-2 and TRBJ1-5; D remains ambiguous. In germline, CDR1 is SGHTA, CDR2 FQGNSA. This CDR3 comprises 14 residues. With 1 base removed from V and 8 bases from J, the gap between germline ends came to 12 bases. Here the CDR3 DNA reads TGTGCCAGCAGCTTAGATTTCCAGGAGGAGCCCCAGCATTTT. Translation gives CASSLDFQEEPQHF.

This clone was observed a few times. This chain uses TRBV9 with TRBJ2-1; TRBD2 aligns across 7 bases. V shed 0 bases and J 5 bases; nucleotides not matched to a gene: 8. Germline V CDR1 and CDR2: SGDLS, YYNGEE. The CDR3 runs to 16 residues. CDR3 sequence (DNA): TGTGCCAGCAGCGTAGAAAGCGCGGGAGCACACAATGAGCAGTTCTTC. Its translation: CASSVESAGAHNEQFF.

V and J are TRBV5-1 and TRBJ2-2; 9 bases fit TRBD1. Germline-derived CDR1 and CDR2 are SGHRS and YFSETQ. This CDR3 contains 16 residues. V lost 0 bases and J lost 4; bases outside the gene matches: 4. CDR3 bases: TGCGCCAGCAGCTTGGTGGGACAGGGCCGCACCGGGGAGCTGTTTTTT. Protein product: CASSLVGQGRTGELFF.

The gene calls are TRBV7-8 and TRBJ1-2; possible D gene TRBD1, 6 bases. CDR3 length: 14 residues. CDR1 and CDR2 (germline): SGHVS, FQNEAQ. Trimming cost V 5 bases and J 7 bases, with 17 bases left between them. CDR3 loop: CASSPGGGAGGYTF. The CDR3, as DNA: TGTGCCAGCAGCCCAGGAGGGGGGGCTGGTGGCTACACCTTC.

The J gene is TRBJ2-5, the V gene TRBV12-3 or TRBV12-4, with D perhaps TRBD2 (5 bases). The CDR3 runs to 13 residues. Between the trimmed V and J ends, which lost 5 bases and 3 bases, there was a span of 10 bases. The CDR3 DNA follows: TGTGCCAGCAGTATCCGGGAAAAAGAGACCCAGTACTTC. Translated, it gives CASSIREKETQYF.

In this sample, this clone turned up once. This chain connects TRBV5-1 to TRBJ2-7; 9 nucleotides match TRBD1. Germline CDR1 is SGHRS and CDR2 is YFSETQ. V gave up 1 base and J gave up 5 bases; unmatched junction bases: 7. This CDR3 has 15 residues. CDR3 in DNA: TGCGCCAGCAGCTTGTTCGGGACAGGGCTTAACGAGCAGTACTTC. It translates to CASSLFGTGLNEQYF.

The genes are TRBV19 and TRBJ1-4; D is possibly TRBD1 (5 bases). From germline, CDR1 is LNHDA and CDR2 SQIVND (reference sequence). V shed 4 bases and J shed 7 bases, with 10 bases lying between them. The CDR3 covers 13 residues. In nucleotides, the CDR3 is TGTGCCAGTAGTACCGCCGGGGGTGAAAAACTGTTTTTT. This translates into CASSTAGGEKLFF.

The chain uses TRBV11-3 and TRBJ2-3; the D is unclear. The CDR3 length is 14 residues. The V end lost 1 base, the J end lost 4 bases, and 9 bases lay between the germline ends. The germline CDR1 and CDR2 sequences are SGHNT and YENEEA. For the CDR3, the DNA is TGTGCCAGCAGCTTAGGTAGCACCGCAGATACGCAGTATTTT. The encoded protein is CASSLGSTADTQYF.

This clone was seen a few times. The V gene is TRBV5-1, the J gene TRBJ1-2; unclear D gene. V was shortened by 2 bases and J by 6 bases, with 14 bases between the two germline ends. Germline lookup yields CDR1 SGHRS and CDR2 YFSETQ. The CDR3 is 14 amino acids. CDR3 DNA sequence: TGCGCCAGCAGCTTTGCGGGGTCAGAGGATGGCTACACCTTC. This codes for CASSFAGSEDGYTF.

This clone has only a few counts. The V gene is TRBV6-5, the J gene TRBJ1-1; 7 nucleotides match TRBD1. CDR3 length: 15 residues. The trim removed 4 bases at V and 6 bases at J, leaving 11 bases unmatched. CDR1 is MNHEY, CDR2 SVGAGI, per germline. CDR3 in amino acids: CASSLTHRGGAEAFF. CDR3 in DNA: TGTGCCAGCAGTTTGACGCACAGGGGTGGGGCTGAAGCTTTCTTT.

This clone has only a few counts. The genes are TRBV5-3 and TRBJ1-2; D remains unclear. TRBV5-3 is classed as an ORF, of uncertain function. The CDR3 sequence is 13 residues long. V was trimmed by 5 bases and J by 3 bases, leaving 11 bases between them. Here the CDR3 reads CARSLDTYYGYTF. CDR3 nucleotide sequence: TGTGCCAGAAGTCTCGACACCTACTATGGCTACACCTTC.

The chain couples TRBV28 to TRBJ1-6; 8 positions agree with TRBD1. The trim removed 7 bases at V and 2 bases at J, leaving 10 bases unmatched. Germline CDR1 MDHEN, CDR2 SYDVKM. The CDR3 consists of 17 residues. CDR3 nucleotides: TGTGCCAGCAACCCACTTGGGACAGGAGCCTATAATTCACCCCTCCACTTT. It codes for CASNPLGTGAYNSPLHF.

The J gene is TRBJ2-2, the V gene TRBV30; D call uncertain. The CDR3 runs 16 residues. From germline, CDR1 is GTSNPN and CDR2 SVGIG (reference sequence). Trimming left V 1 base short and J 7 bases short, with 19 bases between. The CDR3 here is CAWSATNTPMGGELFF. CDR3 bases: TGTGCCTGGAGTGCAACTAACACCCCAATGGGCGGGGAGCTGTTTTTT.

The rearrangement links TRBV3-1 (or the pseudogene TRBV3-2) to TRBJ2-5, with 9 bases identical to TRBD2. The germline gives CDR1 LGHDT, CDR2 YNNKEL (reference sequence). The CDR3 loop spans 16 amino acids. J lost 5 bases, V lost 1 base, and 8 bases had no gene match. The CDR3 DNA is TGTGCCAGCAGCCAAGCCCCGGGACTAGCAGGGGAGACCCAGTACTTC. It codes for CASSQAPGLAGETQYF.

The chain carries TRBV5-8 and TRBJ1-5; 7 nucleotides match TRBD1. The V and J ends lost 6 bases and 2 bases, in that order; junction bases with no gene match: 17. The germline gives CDR1 SGHTS, CDR2 YDEGEE. The CDR3 has 18 amino acids. The CDR3 DNA sequence: TGTGCCAGCACCTTTCAGGGTCGAGGGGGCGTCGGCAATCAGCCCCAGCATTTT. Translated, it gives CASTFQGRGGVGNQPQHF.

The chain carries TRBV11-2 and TRBJ1-2, with D uncertain. The CDR3 runs 13 residues. CDR1 is SGHAT and CDR2 is FQNNGV in the germline V gene. Between the trimmed V and J ends, which lost 5 bases and 4 bases, there was a span of 11 bases. The CDR3 loop reads CASSAKTGYGYTF. The CDR3 DNA is TGTGCCAGCAGCGCCAAAACGGGCTATGGCTACACCTTC.

This rearrangement joins TRBV3-1 (or the pseudogene TRBV3-2) to TRBJ1-5; D remains ambiguous. V lost 4 bases and J lost 4, with 14 bases in between. CDR3 length: 15 amino acids. CDR1 and CDR2 from the germline V gene are LGHDT and YNNKEL (reference sequence). The CDR3 sequence is CASSPWNRRNQPQHF. DNA of the CDR3: TGTGCCAGCAGCCCGTGGAACAGACGAAATCAGCCCCAGCATTTT.

V is TRBV9 and J is TRBJ2-7; a weak D match, TRBD2 (5 bases). The CDR3 consists of 15 residues. Germline V gene data show CDR1 as SGDLS and CDR2 as YYNGEE. Trimming removed 0 bases at V and 0 bases at J, with 10 bases between. CDR3 coding DNA: TGTGCCAGCAGCGTAGGAGAGGGTTACTCCTACGAGCAGTACTTC. Amino acid sequence: CASSVGEGYSYEQYF.

The rearrangement joins TRBV28 to TRBJ2-1, with 9 bases that match TRBD1. The CDR3 sequence is 12 residues long. Germline V lookup: CDR1 MDHEN, CDR2 SYDVKM. Trimming took 5 bases from V and 12 from J; bases not matched to a gene: 5. CDR3 coding DNA: TGTGCCAGCAGTGGAGACAGGGGGGTGCAGTTCTTC. Its protein product is CASSGDRGVQFF.